One sample yielded the 24 T cell receptor beta chains listed below, sequenced in a study of cytomegalovirus exposure and HLA in healthy donors. The PCR contained 60 Vbeta and 13 Jbeta primers. The assay was immunoSEQ multiplex PCR, and TCRdb's table has in-frame clones only and misses some. The sample carries 150,000 or so clones, approximately 80% recorded once. Sequences were obtained from PBMCs. These receptor sequences come from a middle-aged man in good health and CMV-seropositive.

The rearrangement joins TRBV11-2 to TRBJ2-7; 9 bases fit TRBD1. Germline V lookup: CDR1 SGHAT, CDR2 FQNNGV. Unmatched junction bases numbered 13, after V lost 5 bases and J lost 2 bases. The CDR3 has 17 amino acids. CDR3 amino acids: CASSPNNRDRVPYEQYF. CDR3 bases: TGTGCCAGCAGCCCCAACAACAGGGACAGGGTCCCCTACGAGCAGTACTTC.

The gene calls are TRBV13 and TRBJ2-7, with D possibly matching TRBD1 (6 bases). V lost 5 bases and J 3 bases, leaving 14 bases between the germline ends. Germline CDR1 is PRHDT and CDR2 is FYEKMQ (reference sequence). The CDR3 runs 14 residues. CDR3 sequence (DNA): TGTGCCAGCAGCCAAGGCAAAGGGGGCTACGAGCAGTACTTC. This translates into CASSQGKGGYEQYF.

This sequence joins TRBV25-1 and TRBJ1-4; possibly TRBD1 for D (5 bases). Germline-derived CDR1 and CDR2 are MGHDK and SYGVNS. CDR3 length equals 16 residues. Between the trimmed V and J ends, which lost 1 base and 8 bases, there was a span of 17 bases. In DNA form, the CDR3 reads TGTGCCAGCAGTGAATCTTTTCAGGGTCGTGGAGAAAAACTGTTTTTT. This encodes CASSESFQGRGEKLFF.

Points on this clone: One end of the junction is discordant with germline, which a read error may explain. The chain uses TRBV6-1 and TRBJ1-5; D remains ambiguous. Germline CDR1 is MNHNS and CDR2 is SASEGT. The CDR3 consists of 13 residues. The CDR3, as DNA: TGTGCCAGCAGTGAATCTGATGGACTCCCAGTATATTTT. Its translation: CASSESDGLPVYF.

The genes are TRBV19 and TRBJ1-2; 7 positions match TRBD1. Germline V CDR1 and CDR2: LNHDA, SQIVND (reference sequence). After removal of 6 bases from V and 6 bases from J, the junction contained 7 bases not matched to a gene. The CDR3 has 13 residues. The DNA for the CDR3 is TGTGCCAGTAGCCTCAGGGGGTTGAATGGCTACACCTTC. Translating it yields CASSLRGLNGYTF.

The count of this clone is one. The V gene is TRBV7-2, the J gene TRBJ2-1; 10 nucleotides line up with TRBD2. J was trimmed by 7 bases and V by 0 bases; bases with no gene match: 6. CDR3 length: 16 amino acids. Germline CDR1 and CDR2: SGHTA and FQGNSA. DNA for the CDR3: TGTGCCAGCAGCTTAGCGGTTAGCGGGGGGATTAATGAGCAGTTCTTC. Translation: CASSLAVSGGINEQFF.

This chain connects TRBV29-1 to TRBJ2-7; perhaps TRBD1 as D (6 bases). The CDR3 sequence is 13 residues long. V lost 8 bases and J 5 bases, leaving 19 bases between the germline ends. CDR1 SQVTM and CDR2 ANQGSEA come from the germline V gene. In DNA form, the CDR3 reads TGCAGCACCTCTTCAGGGGTGGCCGACGAGCAGTACTTC. Its translation is CSTSSGVADEQYF.

V and J are TRBV7-2 and TRBJ1-6, with TRBD1 as a possible D gene (5 bases). Germline V gives CDR1 SGHTA, CDR2 FQGNSA. V lost 5 bases and J 11 bases, leaving 13 bases between the germline ends. The CDR3 spans 13 residues. CDR3 loop: CASSPAGVAPLHF. The CDR3 DNA reads TGTGCCAGCAGCCCAGCGGGGGTGGCACCCCTCCACTTT.

V is TRBV11-2 and J is TRBJ2-7, with D possibly matching TRBD2 (5 bases). Trimming left V 2 bases short and J 0 bases short, with 11 bases between. The CDR3 has 15 residues. CDR1 SGHAT and CDR2 FQNNGV come from the germline V gene. DNA for the CDR3: TGTGCCAGCAGCTTAAGGGCGGGCGGCTCCTACGAGCAGTACTTC. Protein sequence: CASSLRAGGSYEQYF.

The V call is TRBV4-1, the J call TRBJ2-7; TRBD1 is a possible D gene (5 bases). The germline gives CDR1 MGHRA, CDR2 YSYEKL. The CDR3 length is 15 residues. V lost 0 bases and J lost 6, with 15 bases in between. The CDR3 nucleotides are TGCGCCAGCAGCCAAGAGGGCACTTTAGGGGTCGAGCAGTACTTC. This sequence encodes CASSQEGTLGVEQYF.

V and J are TRBV7-3 and TRBJ2-7; TRBD2 agrees at 7 bases. The CDR3 has 13 amino acids. V lost 2 bases to trimming and J lost 6 bases; unmatched junction nucleotides: 4. Germline lookup yields CDR1 SGHTA and CDR2 FQGTGA. CDR3 in amino acids: CASSLGLGVEQYF. CDR3 nucleotide sequence: TGTGCCAGCAGCTTAGGACTAGGGGTCGAGCAGTACTTC.

The genes are TRBV5-4 and TRBJ2-3; 9 bases match TRBD2. V was clipped by 0 bases and J by 4 bases; unmatched bases: 6. The CDR3 covers 16 residues. Germline values: CDR1 SGHNT, CDR2 YYREEE (reference sequence). CDR3 residues: CASSLGAGGQADTQYF. The CDR3 DNA is TGTGCCAGCAGCTTGGGTGCGGGGGGGCAGGCAGATACGCAGTATTTT. Together with reference TRBV5-4 and TRBJ2-3, the CDR3 gives the full variable domain: ETGVTQSPTHLIKTRGQQVTLRCSSQSGHNTVSWYQQALGQGPQFIFQYYREEENGRGNFPPRFSGLQFPNYSSELNVNALELDDSALYLCASSLGAGGQADTQYFGPGTRLTVL.

This sequence joins TRBV4-1 and TRBJ1-1, with 7 bases lining up with TRBD1. The V gene end was trimmed by 6 bases and the J gene end by 7 bases; junction bases not matched to a gene: 2. This CDR3 has 11 amino acids. Germline assignment: CDR1 MGHRA and CDR2 YSYEKL. Here the CDR3 DNA reads TGCGCCAGCAGGCGACAGGGTGAAGCTTTCTTT. Residues: CASRRQGEAFF.

The chain is built from TRBV25-1 and TRBJ1-1; D possibly corresponds to TRBD1 (6 bases). Looked up from germline, CDR1 is MGHDK and CDR2 is SYGVNS. V was pared by 4 bases and J by 3 bases, with 15 bases between. This CDR3 comprises 15 residues. The DNA for the CDR3 is TGTGCCAGCAGTGGTTACAGGGCTAGGGACACTGAAGCTTTCTTT. Amino acids: CASSGYRARDTEAFF.

V is TRBV11-2 and J is TRBJ1-3, with D maybe TRBD1 (5 bases). Germline CDR1 SGHAT, CDR2 FQNNGV. The CDR3 spans 15 residues. V shed 5 bases and J shed 7 bases, with 18 bases lying between them. Here the CDR3 reads CASSPRRALTNTIYF. CDR3 DNA sequence: TGTGCCAGCAGCCCCCGCAGGGCCCTAACTAACACCATATATTTT.

This rearrangement joins TRBV9 to TRBJ2-1, with 9 bases lining up with TRBD2. J lost 4 bases, V lost 2 bases, and 1 base had no gene match. CDR3 length equals 14 residues. CDR1 is SGDLS and CDR2 is YYNGEE in the germline V gene. This chain's CDR3 is CASSVTSGYNEQFF. For the CDR3, the DNA is TGTGCCAGCAGCGTTACTAGCGGGTACAATGAGCAGTTCTTC.

The genes are TRBV13 and TRBJ2-7; D is unclear. There are 12 residues in the CDR3. Germline-derived CDR1 and CDR2 are PRHDT and FYEKMQ (reference sequence). V was trimmed by 3 bases and J by 6 bases, leaving 9 bases between them. The CDR3 here is CASSFTRSEQYF. The DNA of the CDR3 is TGTGCCAGCAGCTTTACGCGGAGCGAGCAGTACTTC. The complete variable domain, with remaining parts taken from reference TRBV13 and TRBJ2-7, reads AAGVIQSPRHLIKEKRETATLKCYPIPRHDTVYWYQQGPGQDPQFLISFYEKMQSDKGSIPDRFSAQQFSDYHSELNMSSLELGDSALYFCASSFTRSEQYFGPGTRLTVT.

The rearrangement links TRBV4-3 to TRBJ2-7; the match to TRBD2 covers 13 bases. The CDR3 contains 18 residues. Trimming took 0 bases from V and 2 from J; bases not matched to a gene: 7. The germline CDR1 and CDR2 sequences are LGHNA and YSLEER. The CDR3 sequence: CASSQEQLAGGSTYEQYF. The CDR3 nucleotides are TGCGCCAGCAGCCAAGAACAACTAGCGGGGGGGTCAACCTACGAGCAGTACTTC.

The gene calls are TRBV7-2 and TRBJ1-2, with TRBD1 as a possible D gene (6 bases). The germline CDR1 and CDR2 sequences are SGHTA and FQGNSA. The CDR3 consists of 16 residues. Trimming removed 1 base from V and 12 bases from J, with 24 bases in between. In nucleotides, the CDR3 is TGTGCCAGCAGCTTAGGGGGCAGGACAGACTGGAGCAAGAACACCTTC. Translating gives CASSLGGRTDWSKNTF.

The V call is TRBV19, the J call TRBJ1-5; D may be TRBD1 (5 bases). With 5 bases removed from V and 4 bases from J, the gap between germline ends came to 15 bases. CDR3 length: 15 amino acids. The V gene's germline CDR1 is LNHDA and CDR2 SQIVND (reference sequence). The CDR3 nucleotides are TGTGCCAGTAGTCCCCCTGGGGGAGGGAATCAGCCCCAGCATTTT. This translates into CASSPPGGGNQPQHF.

The chain couples TRBV19 to TRBJ2-7; 8 positions agree with TRBD1. Trimming took 3 bases from V and 9 from J; bases not matched to a gene: 10. CDR1 is LNHDA, CDR2 SQIVND, per germline (reference sequence). This CDR3 comprises 14 residues. In DNA form, the CDR3 reads TGTGCCAGTAGTATCACAGGACAGGGTACGGGGCAGTACTTC. This encodes CASSITGQGTGQYF.

V usage is TRBV6-1 and J usage is TRBJ2-7; D is perhaps TRBD1 (5 bases). The germline CDR1 and CDR2 sequences are MNHNS and SASEGT. This CDR3 spans 14 amino acids. V lost 7 bases and J 4 bases, leaving 17 bases between the germline ends. This CDR3 reads CASKDEPGLYEQYF. Here the CDR3 DNA reads TGTGCCAGCAAGGACGAGCCAGGGCTTTACGAGCAGTACTTC.

The chain uses TRBV7-2 and TRBJ2-5, with D possibly matching TRBD2 (6 bases). The CDR3 covers 15 residues. Trimming left V 0 bases short and J 0 bases short, with 8 bases between. Germline assignment: CDR1 SGHTA and CDR2 FQGNSA. In DNA, the CDR3 is TGTGCCAGCAGCTTAGCGGGACTTAACCAAGAGACCCAGTACTTC. Residues: CASSLAGLNQETQYF.

The V call is TRBV15, the J call TRBJ2-3, with TRBD2 matching 12 bases. Germline-derived CDR1 and CDR2 are LNHNV and YYDKDF (reference sequence). The CDR3 is 16 amino acids. V trimming: 4 bases; J trimming: 5 bases; junction bases outside the gene matches: 7. Written as DNA, the CDR3 is TGTGCCACCAGCACCACTAGCGGGGGGCGGGTAGATACGCAGTATTTT. Encoded protein: CATSTTSGGRVDTQYF.